The 25 T cell receptor beta chains listed next were all sequenced from one sample in a study of technical replicates of blood from a few donors. Only in-frame clones appear in the TCRdb table, and some are missing; sequencing was by immunoSEQ multiplex PCR. The repertoire holds about 80,000 clones, with just under 95% as singletons. Sequencing was performed on T cells isolated from PBMCs. These receptors were collected from a human donor in good health.

This clone was counted only a few times. The chain uses TRBV10-3 and TRBJ1-1, with D uncertain. Trimming left V 4 bases short and J 1 base short, with 4 bases between. The V gene's germline CDR1 is ENHRY and CDR2 SYGVKD. This CDR3 has 12 residues. In DNA form, the CDR3 reads TGTGCCATCAGTGGGCCGAACACTGAAGCTTTCTTT. It yields the protein CAISGPNTEAFF.

V gene TRBV10-3 combines with J gene TRBJ2-5; unclear D gene. CDR1 is ENHRY and CDR2 is SYGVKD in the germline V gene. V lost 2 bases to trimming and J lost 5 bases, with 3 bases between them. The CDR3 has 11 amino acids. The CDR3 sequence: CAISERETQYF. CDR3 nucleotides: TGTGCCATCAGTGAGCGGGAGACCCAGTACTTC.

J is TRBJ2-7 and V is TRBV10-3; D is undetermined. CDR3 size: 11 residues. V dropped 3 bases and J dropped 3 bases, with 3 bases sitting between them. The germline gives CDR1 ENHRY, CDR2 SYGVKD. CDR3: CAISDYYEQYF. DNA for the CDR3: TGTGCCATCAGTGATTACTACGAGCAGTACTTC.

The chain links TRBV4-1 to TRBJ2-1, with 9 bases fitting TRBD1. The germline CDR1 and CDR2 sequences are MGHRA and YSYEKL. The V and J ends lost 1 base and 10 bases, in that order; junction bases with no gene match: 8. The CDR3 is 15 residues long. CDR3 loop: CASSQGNRGQGEQFF. Here the CDR3 DNA reads TGCGCCAGCAGCCAAGGAAACAGGGGACAGGGCGAGCAGTTCTTC.

The chain uses TRBV28 and TRBJ2-7; 7 bases match TRBD1. Trimming removed 3 bases from V and 1 base from J; junction bases left unmatched: 3. This CDR3 spans 14 amino acids. Germline assignment: CDR1 MDHEN and CDR2 SYDVKM. CDR3: CASSLDRQSYEQYF. The CDR3 nucleotides read TGTGCCAGCAGTTTGGACAGGCAGTCCTACGAGCAGTACTTC.

CDR3 region: CASSQVWRGFYEQYF. The CDR3 DNA reads TGCGCCAGCAGCCAAGTCTGGCGGGGTTTCTACGAGCAGTACTTC. This chain connects TRBV4-3 to TRBJ2-7; the D gene is possibly TRBD2 (6 bases). Trimming removed 1 base from V and 3 bases from J, with 13 bases in between. Germline assignment: CDR1 LGHNA and CDR2 YSLEER. This CDR3 is built from 15 residues.

The chain recombines TRBV15 with TRBJ2-7; 7 bases fit TRBD1. The CDR3 consists of 14 residues. Germline CDR1 reads LNHNV; CDR2 reads YYDKDF (reference sequence). V was clipped by 4 bases and J by 2 bases; unmatched bases: 5. The CDR3 nucleotides read TGTGCCACCAGCATCTACAGGGGAGCCTACGAGCAGTACTTC. This sequence encodes CATSIYRGAYEQYF. Full variable domain (outside the CDR3, taken from reference TRBV15 and TRBJ2-7): DAMVIQNPRYQVTQFGKPVTLSCSQTLNHNVMYWYQQKSSQAPKLLFHYYDKDFNNEADTPDNFQSRRPNTSFCFLDIRSPGLGDTAMYLCATSIYRGAYEQYFGPGTRLTVT.

The chain uses TRBV19 and TRBJ1-1; TRBD1 is a possible D gene (6 bases). This CDR3 is built from 14 residues. Germline CDR1 LNHDA, CDR2 SQIVND (reference sequence). V was cut by 4 bases and J by 1 base, with 10 bases left in between. The CDR3 protein is CASSTTGSNTEAFF. DNA for the CDR3: TGTGCCAGTAGTACGACAGGCTCGAACACTGAAGCTTTCTTT.

The chain joins TRBV4-1 to TRBJ2-5; 12 nucleotides line up with TRBD1. Trimming took 3 bases from V and 1 from J; bases not matched to a gene: 3. This CDR3 has 16 amino acids. In germline, CDR1 is MGHRA, CDR2 YSYEKL. The CDR3 is CASSQGQGAAQETQYF. As DNA, the CDR3 is TGCGCCAGCAGCCAGGGACAGGGGGCAGCCCAAGAGACCCAGTACTTC.

This clone has only a few counts. This chain links TRBV11-2 with TRBJ2-2, with 14 bases lining up with TRBD2. V gave up 4 bases and J gave up 6 bases; unmatched junction bases: 4. CDR3 length: 16 amino acids. Germline V CDR1 and CDR2: SGHAT, FQNNGV. CDR3 nucleotide sequence: TGTGCCAGCAGCTGGGGGACTAGCGGGAGAGCCGGGGAGCTGTTTTTT. Its protein is CASSWGTSGRAGELFF.

V gene TRBV30 combines with J gene TRBJ2-7, with 11 bases matching TRBD2. J was trimmed by 2 bases and V by 0 bases; bases with no gene match: 0. The CDR3 is 14 residues long. Germline CDR1 GTSNPN, CDR2 SVGIG (reference sequence). The CDR3 reads CAWSVTSGTYEQYF. For the CDR3, the DNA is TGTGCCTGGAGTGTGACTAGCGGGACCTACGAGCAGTACTTC.

The chain is built from TRBV7-3 and TRBJ2-7; D may be TRBD2 (6 bases). CDR1 is SGHTA, CDR2 FQGTGA, per germline. V was cut by 2 bases and J by 3 bases, with 14 bases left in between. This CDR3 spans 15 amino acids. DNA of the CDR3: TGTGCCAGCAGCTTAGGTCCGGGAGACGGCTACGAGCAGTACTTC. Its translation: CASSLGPGDGYEQYF.

The chain couples TRBV6-5 to TRBJ1-1; D not resolved. Germline CDR1 and CDR2: MNHEY and SVGAGI. CDR3 length: 13 residues. Trimming shortened V by 6 bases and J by 1 base, and 9 bases separated the two germline ends. The CDR3 nucleotides are TGTGCCAGCAGCTCCGTGTCGAACACTGAAGCTTTCTTT. Protein: CASSSVSNTEAFF.

The chain links TRBV10-3 to TRBJ2-7; no reliable D call. The CDR3 runs to 12 residues. Germline lookup yields CDR1 ENHRY and CDR2 SYGVKD. V was pared by 0 bases and J by 4 bases, with 4 bases between. The CDR3 sequence is CAISESTYEQYF. The CDR3 DNA reads TGTGCCATCAGTGAGTCCACATACGAGCAGTACTTC.

The chain has TRBV11-3 and TRBJ2-5; a possible D gene is TRBD2 (6 bases). Germline V gene data show CDR1 as SGHNT and CDR2 as YENEEA. The CDR3 spans 14 residues. V lost 8 bases and J 1 base, leaving 14 bases between the germline ends. CDR3 sequence: CASQRAAVQETQYF. The DNA for the CDR3 is TGTGCCAGCCAGCGGGCAGCGGTCCAAGAGACCCAGTACTTC.

The genes are TRBV2 and TRBJ2-3, with 9 bases fitting TRBD2. The CDR3 spans 15 residues. The germline V gene has CDR1 SNHLY and CDR2 FYNNEI. V shed 6 bases, J shed 2 bases, and the junction held 6 bases outside the gene matches. The CDR3 sequence: CASRETSGYTDTQYF. The CDR3 DNA follows: TGTGCCAGCAGGGAGACTAGCGGATACACAGATACGCAGTATTTT.

CDR3 sequence: CASSYGRGSGDTQYF. CDR3 coding DNA: TGTGCCAGCAGCTATGGGCGGGGTTCTGGAGATACGCAGTATTTT. The chain combines TRBV7-3 with TRBJ2-3, with D possibly being TRBD2 (6 bases). The CDR3 covers 15 residues. The germline V and J ends were trimmed by 4 bases and 5 bases, with 16 bases remaining between them. Germline V gene lookup returns CDR1 SGHTA and CDR2 FQGTGA.

This sequence joins TRBV20-1 and TRBJ2-7; D unresolved. CDR3 size: 11 residues. Trimming pared 6 bases from V and 2 bases from J, leaving 8 bases between. CDR1 DFQATT and CDR2 SNEGSKA come from the germline V gene (reference sequence). The CDR3 sequence: CSAQGAYEQYF. The CDR3 nucleotides read TGCAGTGCCCAAGGAGCCTACGAGCAGTACTTC.

This clone was counted a single time. The CDR3 region has the DNA TGTGCCAGCAGCTCACCAGGGGGCGATATCATACCAGATACGCAGTATTTT. It is translated as CASSSPGGDIIPDTQYF. The chain employs TRBV13 and TRBJ2-3; 8 bases agree with TRBD1. The CDR3 is made up of 17 amino acids. V dropped 4 bases and J dropped 4; count of bases not matched to a gene: 13. The germline V gene encodes CDR1 PRHDT and CDR2 FYEKMQ (reference sequence).

The rearrangement links TRBV11-1 to TRBJ2-1, with 9 positions matching TRBD1. Germline lookup yields CDR1 SGHAT and CDR2 FQDESV (reference sequence). The CDR3 spans 17 residues. J was trimmed by 9 bases and V by 5 bases; bases with no gene match: 17. The CDR3 DNA sequence: TGTGCCAGCAGCCGTGTGTCTCCGGGACAGGGCAGAGTTGAGCAGTTCTTC. Translated: CASSRVSPGQGRVEQFF.

The chain carries TRBV19 and TRBJ2-7; 11 bases agree with TRBD1. CDR3 length: 15 amino acids. Germline V gives CDR1 LNHDA, CDR2 SQIVND (reference sequence). With V trimmed by 7 bases and J by 4 bases, 9 bases remained unmatched. CDR3 sequence (DNA): TGTGCCAGTACGTCCTCCGGGACAGGGGGATACGAGCAGTACTTC. Its protein is CASTSSGTGGYEQYF.

The gene calls are TRBV2 and TRBJ2-5; possibly TRBD1 for D (5 bases). V lost 1 base to trimming and J lost 0 bases, with 12 bases between them. Per the germline V gene, CDR1 is SNHLY and CDR2 is FYNNEI. The CDR3 runs 16 residues. The DNA of the CDR3 is TGTGCCAGCAGTGAAGTAATGGCAGGGAACCAAGAGACCCAGTACTTC. Amino acid sequence: CASSEVMAGNQETQYF.

The chain is built from TRBV11-1 and TRBJ2-5, with TRBD2 matching over 7 bases. Germline assignment: CDR1 SGHAT and CDR2 FQDESV (reference sequence). CDR3 length: 16 residues. V lost 2 bases and J lost 3; bases outside the gene matches: 9. The CDR3 sequence is CASSLLAVNQKETQYF. For the CDR3, the DNA is TGTGCCAGCAGCTTACTAGCGGTCAACCAAAAAGAGACCCAGTACTTC.

The rearrangement links TRBV4-2 to TRBJ2-2, with TRBD2 as a possible D gene (5 bases). Germline values: CDR1 LGHNA, CDR2 YNFKEQ. V gave up 3 bases and J gave up 9 bases, with 11 bases separating them. This CDR3 comprises 13 residues. Here the CDR3 reads CASSQDWSWELFF. In DNA form, the CDR3 reads TGTGCCAGCAGCCAGGACTGGAGTTGGGAGCTGTTTTTT.

The gene calls are TRBV15 and TRBJ1-2; D remains unclear. V dropped 1 base and J dropped 0 bases, with 6 bases sitting between them. The CDR3 has 14 amino acids. The V gene's germline CDR1 is LNHNV and CDR2 YYDKDF (reference sequence). The CDR3 region is CATSRVRTNYGYTF. The CDR3 nucleotides read TGTGCCACCAGCAGAGTCCGTACTAACTATGGCTACACCTTC.